This T cell receptor beta chain came from a study of T cells after posttransplantation cyclophosphamide. The naive gate required viable CD3+CD4+ or CD3+CD8+ cells with CCR7+CD45RA+CD45RO-CD95-CD27+CD28+ phenotype. Profiling relied on immunoSEQ multiplex PCR, and the TCRdb table lists in-frame clones only, not all of them. The sample shows roughly 20,000 clones, nearly 99% of them seen only once. This CDR3 comprises 15 residues. Germline CDR1 and CDR2: SNHLY and FYNNEI. Trimming shortened V by 4 bases and J by 0 bases, and 13 bases separated the two germline ends. This chain links TRBV2 with TRBJ2-7, with D tentatively TRBD2 (5 bases). The TCR originated in a man aged 40-49 years in good health, CMV-negative, and a related stem cell transplant donor. Input material: naive CD8+ T cells sorted from PBMCs. The DNA for the CDR3 is TGTGCCAGCAGTGTGTTTAGCGTGAGCTCCTACGAGCAGTACTTC. It is translated as CASSVFSVSSYEQYF.